This TCR beta chain was found in a study of blood T cell repertoires in COVID-19. Study in general: Material from acute and convalescent COVID-19 was sourced from the United States, Italy and Spain. The analysed material was cDNA or gDNA that came from T cells, B-cell-depleted T cells, or PBMCs.

Seattle-derived patients entered the study during active infection and were followed longitudinally. In the authors' workflow: Amplified reference gene primers provided the basis for estimating nucleated cell counts. Assay: immunoSEQ multiplex PCR; the TCRdb copy retains only in-frame clones and omits some. The V and J calls and clone size come from that table; D and trimming were worked out from the DNA. In the table there are 230,000 or so clones, about four fifths of which are singletons. From germline, CDR1 is SGHRS and CDR2 YFSETQ. The CDR3 is 19 residues long. V lost 0 bases and J lost 0; bases outside the gene matches: 10.

The material sequenced was peripheral blood. This rearrangement joins TRBV5-1 to TRBJ2-1; 9 bases line up with TRBD2. The sequence was obtained from an elderly woman with COVID-19, enrolled during active disease. This CDR3 reads CASSLGGREGLSSYNEQFF. The CDR3 DNA reads TGCGCCAGCAGCTTGGGCGGGAGGGAAGGTCTGAGCTCCTACAATGAGCAGTTCTTC.